The 21 T cell receptor beta chains below all came from one sample that was sequenced in a study of CD8+ T cells in alopecia areata. Treatment here: oral pan-JAK inhibitor, 5-10 mg twice daily. Reverse transcription of extracted RNA yielded cDNA, which provided the sequencing template. Some clones are missing from TCRdb's copy, which holds only in-frame ones; the method was immunoSEQ multiplex PCR. The sample has 150,000 to 200,000 clones, approximately 57% seen once. Sequencing used CD4+ T cells sorted from blood, obtained at week 24, from a patient treated with tofacitinib. These receptors all stem from a human donor with alopecia areata.

This clone was picked up a small number of times. The CDR3 nucleotides read TGCAGCGGAAGCCGGGACACAGCTTCGGAAGCTTTCTTT. Its protein product is CSGSRDTASEAFF. The chain carries TRBV29-1 and TRBJ1-1; possibly TRBD1 for D (6 bases). Trimming shortened V by 7 bases and J by 8 bases, and 20 bases separated the two germline ends. The length of the CDR3 is 13 residues. Germline V lookup: CDR1 SQVTM, CDR2 ANQGSEA.

A remark on this clone: This sample also contains other DNA sequences that code for the same CDR3. This sequence joins TRBV29-1 and TRBJ1-1; D is perhaps TRBD1 (5 bases). The CDR3 is 13 amino acids. CDR1 is SQVTM and CDR2 is ANQGSEA in the germline V gene. V lost 1 base and J 1 base, leaving 7 bases between the germline ends. CDR3 sequence: CSVEGQGNTEAFF. The CDR3 nucleotides are TGCAGCGTTGAAGGGCAGGGGAACACTGAAGCTTTCTTT.

J is TRBJ1-6 and V is TRBV5-1, with unresolved D. CDR3 size: 14 residues. Germline V lookup: CDR1 SGHRS, CDR2 YFSETQ. V dropped 1 base and J dropped 10 bases, with 12 bases sitting between them. CDR3 DNA sequence: TGCGCCAGCAGCTTGAGTACAGTCGGCTCACCCCTCCACTTT. This translates into CASSLSTVGSPLHF. The whole variable domain, remainder taken from reference TRBV5-1 and TRBJ1-6, is KAGVTQTPRYLIKTRGQQVTLSCSPISGHRSVSWYQQTPGQGLQFLFEYFSETQRNKGNFPGRFSGRQFSNSRSEMNVSTLELGDSALYLCASSLSTVGSPLHFGNGTRLTVT.

The V and J genes are TRBV6-6 and TRBJ1-5; 7 bases are a match to TRBD1. This CDR3 has 14 residues. V was pared by 7 bases and J by 4 bases, with 7 bases of the junction left unmatched. Germline V lookup: CDR1 MNHNY, CDR2 SVGAGI (reference sequence). The DNA of the CDR3 is TGTGCCAGCAAGGGGGCAGGGGATAATCAGCCCCAGCATTTT. The encoded protein is CASKGAGDNQPQHF.

The chain uses TRBV30 and TRBJ1-5; D possibly corresponds to TRBD1 (6 bases). V lost 0 bases, J lost 2 bases, and 23 bases lay in between. Germline lookup yields CDR1 GTSNPN and CDR2 SVGIG (reference sequence). This CDR3 contains 19 residues. The CDR3 coding sequence is TGTGCCTGGAGTGTACCCCCCCTTGGGATTCGACAGGGCAATCAGCCCCAGCATTTT. The encoded protein is CAWSVPPLGIRQGNQPQHF.

The genes are TRBV6-1 and TRBJ2-5; D unresolved. The germline CDR1 and CDR2 sequences are MNHNS and SASEGT. Trimming shortened V by 4 bases and J by 3 bases, and 12 bases separated the two germline ends. CDR3 size: 14 residues. CDR3 loop: CASSVIGQEETQYF. CDR3 in DNA: TGTGCCAGCAGTGTTATAGGGCAGGAAGAGACCCAGTACTTC.

This clone was detected a few times. This CDR3 is CASSESGQGATGGYTF. As DNA, the CDR3 is TGTGCCAGCAGTGAGTCAGGACAGGGGGCCACCGGAGGCTACACCTTC. This chain joins TRBV2 and TRBJ1-2, with 11 bases identical to TRBD1. CDR3 length equals 16 residues. Germline trimming cut 3 bases from V and 8 bases from J; bases unmatched to any gene: 11. The germline V gene encodes CDR1 SNHLY and CDR2 FYNNEI.

The chain couples TRBV30 to TRBJ1-1; no clear D gene. The CDR3 spans 12 residues. The germline V and J ends were trimmed by 0 bases and 10 bases, with 12 bases remaining between them. CDR1 and CDR2 (germline): GTSNPN, SVGIG (reference sequence). For the CDR3, the DNA is TGTGCCTGGAGTGTAATGGGGATTGGAGCTTTCTTT. Its protein is CAWSVMGIGAFF.

The J gene is TRBJ1-1, the V gene TRBV9, with D possibly matching TRBD1 (6 bases). CDR3 length equals 15 residues. CDR1 is SGDLS and CDR2 is YYNGEE in the germline V gene. Trimming took off 3 bases at V and 2 bases at J, with 14 bases between the two ends. In DNA, the CDR3 is TGTGCCAGCAGCGCCTCCGGGGGCCGTAACACTGAAGCTTTCTTT. It yields the protein CASSASGGRNTEAFF.

This chain uses TRBV6-5 with TRBJ1-1, with TRBD1 matching over 7 bases. CDR1 MNHEY and CDR2 SVGAGI come from the germline V gene. The V gene end was trimmed by 4 bases and the J gene end by 2 bases; junction bases not matched to a gene: 4. This CDR3 comprises 14 residues. CDR3 coding DNA: TGTGCCAGCAGTTCGACAGGGAAAAACACTGAAGCTTTCTTT. Translated, it gives CASSSTGKNTEAFF.

V gene TRBV10-3 combines with J gene TRBJ2-5; 9 bases map to TRBD1. CDR3 size: 13 residues. With 6 bases clipped from V and 3 bases from J, the junction kept 2 bases outside the gene matches. The germline CDR1 and CDR2 sequences are ENHRY and SYGVKD. DNA for the CDR3: TGTGCCATCAGGCGGACAGGGGAAGAGACCCAGTACTTC. It is translated as CAIRRTGEETQYF.

The V call is TRBV5-4, the J call TRBJ2-1; D is unresolved. Germline CDR1 reads SGHNT; CDR2 reads YYREEE (reference sequence). V lost 3 bases, J lost 8 bases, and 12 bases lay in between. The CDR3 covers 13 residues. This CDR3 reads CASSSAWSYEQFF. The CDR3 coding sequence is TGTGCCAGCAGCTCCGCATGGTCCTATGAGCAGTTCTTC.

This clone came up once. The chain is built from TRBV29-1 and TRBJ2-5, with D possibly TRBD1 on 6 matching bases. Trimming pared 7 bases from V and 6 bases from J, leaving 15 bases between. This CDR3 region has 12 residues. Germline CDR1 is SQVTM and CDR2 is ANQGSEA. CDR3 sequence: CSAEQGIQTQYF. CDR3 DNA sequence: TGCAGCGCCGAACAGGGTATACAGACCCAGTACTTC.

The chain employs TRBV5-6 and TRBJ1-5; no reliable D call. The germline V gene encodes CDR1 SGHDT and CDR2 YYEEEE. Trimming removed 0 bases at V and 9 bases at J, with 10 bases between. The CDR3 length is 13 residues. The CDR3 region has the DNA TGTGCCAGCAGCTTGGAGGCTTTCGGGCCCCAGCATTTT. Encoded protein: CASSLEAFGPQHF.

This clone was detected only a few times. The rearrangement uses TRBV23-1 and TRBJ1-2; D not resolved. TRBV23-1 is annotated as an ORF whose role is uncertain. The V end was cut by 2 bases, the J end by 6 bases, with 16 bases between. The CDR3 is 15 amino acids. The CDR3 here is CASSQTSDWYDGYTF. CDR3 nucleotide sequence: TGCGCCAGCAGTCAAACTTCGGACTGGTACGATGGCTACACCTTC.

This clone was counted between two and nine times. This chain links TRBV29-1 with TRBJ1-2; perhaps TRBD1 as D (5 bases). Germline values: CDR1 SQVTM, CDR2 ANQGSEA. The CDR3 sequence is 11 residues long. V dropped 4 bases and J dropped 3 bases, with 6 bases sitting between them. CDR3 in amino acids: CSVARDYGYTF. DNA for the CDR3: TGCAGCGTTGCCAGGGACTATGGCTACACCTTC.

This chain uses TRBV29-1 with TRBJ2-5, with 10 bases identical to TRBD1. Germline loops: CDR1 SQVTM, CDR2 ANQGSEA. Germline trimming cut 5 bases from V and 7 bases from J; bases unmatched to any gene: 13. The CDR3 consists of 15 residues. CDR3 bases: TGCAGCGTTTCCGCTGCGGGGACAGGGGTAGGGACCCAGTACTTC. Its translation is CSVSAAGTGVGTQYF.

This clone has a handful of counts. The chain is built from TRBV6-5 and TRBJ1-2; tentative D call: TRBD1 (6 bases). From germline, CDR1 is MNHEY and CDR2 SVGAGI. CDR3 length: 14 amino acids. V lost 6 bases and J 5 bases, leaving 16 bases between the germline ends. As DNA, the CDR3 is TGTGCCAGCAGCCGACGACAGGTCGCGTATGGCTACACCTTC. It codes for CASSRRQVAYGYTF.

In its sample, this clone was seen a few times. The chain employs TRBV4-1 and TRBJ2-5; 8 bases are a match to TRBD1. The germline V gene encodes CDR1 MGHRA and CDR2 YSYEKL. CDR3 length equals 15 residues. Trimming removed 4 bases from V and 5 bases from J; junction bases left unmatched: 9. The CDR3 loop reads CASSPGQGPGETQYF. The CDR3, as DNA: TGCGCCAGCAGCCCAGGACAGGGCCCGGGGGAGACCCAGTACTTC.

This clone has a handful of counts. This chain links TRBV6-5 with TRBJ1-1; no reliable D call. The CDR3 is made up of 13 amino acids. Germline V gene lookup returns CDR1 MNHEY and CDR2 SVGAGI. With 6 bases removed from V and 5 bases from J, the gap between germline ends came to 13 bases. The CDR3 DNA is TGTGCCAGCAGGAGCCGTGCTGAGACTGAAGCTTTCTTT. This sequence encodes CASRSRAETEAFF.

The chain carries TRBV4-2 and TRBJ2-2; 8 positions agree with TRBD2. There are 17 residues in the CDR3. The V gene end was trimmed by 4 bases and the J gene end by 3 bases; junction bases not matched to a gene: 10. In germline, CDR1 is LGHNA, CDR2 YNFKEQ. Here the CDR3 reads CASSPAPGRGDTGELFF. The CDR3 bases are TGTGCCAGCAGCCCGGCCCCAGGGCGGGGGGACACCGGGGAGCTGTTTTTT.